This TCR beta chain was identified during a study of STAT5B mutations in CD4+ large granular lymphocyte leukemia. Study-wide points: Patient CD4-sorted repertoires looked more clonal than healthy CD4+ repertoires, even without putative leukemic clones. No patients shared main leukemic clonotypes, though about 26% appeared at low frequency elsewhere.

In regard to this clone: Its cognate antigen is unknown.

Authors' methods: A productive frequency of 2.59 x 10-5 was the lowest detectable. Measured with immunoSEQ multiplex PCR; TCRdb has only the in-frame clones, and not every one. The V and J calls and the clone size are those of that table, but D and trimming were determined from the DNA. The repertoire holds about 37,000 clones, with roughly nine tenths as singletons. Controls came from buffy coats of healthy blood donors. The source of this sequence is a human donor in good health. The material sequenced was CD4+ T cells from blood buffy coats.

CDR3 nucleotides: TGTGCCAGCACCATGGGACAGGGGATATACGAGCAGTACTTC. This encodes CASTMGQGIYEQYF. The chain joins TRBV28 to TRBJ2-7; 10 bases are a match to TRBD1. Germline CDR1 is MDHEN and CDR2 is SYDVKM. The CDR3 consists of 14 residues. V gave up 7 bases and J gave up 4 bases; unmatched junction bases: 7.